This T cell receptor (beta chain) was identified in a study of molecular identifiers for immune sequencing clone quantification. Trimming cost V 5 bases and J 3 bases, with 17 bases left between them. The CDR3 length is 15 residues. CDR1 and CDR2 from the germline V gene are SGHTA and FQGNSA. This clonotype was counted a few times. Preparation methods for the bulk TCR libraries were those previously described, with listed TCR primers. One entry per CDR3 protein, called by TCRdb with MiXCR from the PCR reads. In the table there are about 510,000 distinct CDR3 sequences, 20% to 25% of which are singletons.

Sample: naive CD8+ T cells from blood, with Jurkat cell RNA spiked in. Subset meaning: FACS-sorted CD8+CD4-CCR7+CD45RA+ naive T cells. This sequence was found in a human donor in good health. Some libraries in this study had Jurkat cell RNA spiked in. The chain has TRBV7-2 and TRBJ2-7; a weak D match, TRBD2 (6 bases). Here the CDR3 reads CASSLSGVGDYEQYF. As DNA, the CDR3 is TGTGCCAGCAGCCTATCGGGGGTGGGCGACTACGAGCAGTACTTC.